The 30 T cell receptor beta chains in this list originate from one sample, sequenced in a study of blood T cell repertoires in COVID-19. The repertoire was sequenced with immunoSEQ multiplex PCR; TCRdb's copy has only in-frame clones and lacks some. The table includes more than 200,000 clones, about 85% detected once. The sequencing sample was made of PBMCs or T cells enriched from blood (not recorded which). The receptors shown here come from a young woman with acute COVID-19.

The chain recombines TRBV5-4 with TRBJ2-7; a weak D match, TRBD2 (6 bases). Germline CDR1 and CDR2: SGHNT and YYREEE (reference sequence). Trimming removed 4 bases at V and 6 bases at J, with 8 bases between. This CDR3 region has 11 residues. The CDR3 nucleotides read TGTGCCAGCAGCACGGGACTCGAGCAGTACTTC. Amino acids: CASSTGLEQYF.

The chain links TRBV5-5 to TRBJ2-7; 8 nucleotides match TRBD1. The CDR3 covers 15 residues. V trimming: 5 bases; J trimming: 3 bases; junction bases outside the gene matches: 10. Germline V gene data show CDR1 as SGHKS and CDR2 as YYEKEE (reference sequence). The CDR3 region has the DNA TGTGCCAGCAGTGAAGACAGGGGCGCCCACTACGAGCAGTACTTC. The encoded protein is CASSEDRGAHYEQYF.

The chain links TRBV7-6 to TRBJ2-7; 11 positions match TRBD1. Germline V gives CDR1 SGHVS, CDR2 FNYEAQ. V shed 5 bases and J 3 bases; nucleotides not matched to a gene: 6. This CDR3 has 15 residues. The CDR3 coding sequence is TGTGCCAGCAGCGGGGGACAGGGGGGGAACTACGAGCAGTACTTC. This sequence encodes CASSGGQGGNYEQYF.

This sequence joins TRBV6-5 and TRBJ2-7, with TRBD1 matching over 7 bases. This CDR3 has 13 residues. V dropped 5 bases and J dropped 3; count of bases not matched to a gene: 4. Germline V CDR1 and CDR2: MNHEY, SVGAGI. CDR3: CASSRTGLYEQYF. In DNA form, the CDR3 reads TGTGCCAGCAGTAGGACAGGCCTCTACGAGCAGTACTTC.

This chain connects TRBV4-1 to TRBJ1-1; possibly TRBD1 for D (5 bases). This CDR3 has 16 amino acids. Trimming removed 1 base from V and 0 bases from J, with 12 bases in between. The V gene's germline CDR1 is MGHRA and CDR2 YSYEKL. The CDR3 reads CASSQVAGWVNTEAFF. CDR3 nucleotides: TGCGCCAGCAGCCAAGTCGCAGGGTGGGTGAACACTGAAGCTTTCTTT.

The chain uses TRBV19 and TRBJ2-3; a weak D match, TRBD2 (5 bases). Germline V gene data show CDR1 as LNHDA and CDR2 as SQIVND (reference sequence). The CDR3 has 13 residues. V gave up 5 bases and J gave up 0 bases, with 6 bases separating them. CDR3 nucleotide sequence: TGTGCCAGTAGTGGCGGGAGCACAGATACGCAGTATTTT. Protein sequence: CASSGGSTDTQYF.

This clone was recorded a few times. The chain has TRBV2 and TRBJ1-6; 8 nucleotides agree with TRBD1. Germline CDR1 is SNHLY and CDR2 is FYNNEI. The CDR3 loop spans 15 amino acids. V shed 7 bases, J shed 3 bases, and the junction held 5 bases outside the gene matches. The DNA for the CDR3 is TGTGCCAGCAAACGAACAGGGGGCTATAATTCACCCCTCCACTTT. Its protein product is CASKRTGGYNSPLHF.

The gene calls are TRBV9 and TRBJ2-1; 13 bases match TRBD2. The trim removed 0 bases at V and 2 bases at J, leaving 2 bases unmatched. The CDR3 is 17 amino acids. Looked up from germline, CDR1 is SGDLS and CDR2 is YYNGEE. Here the CDR3 reads CASSVDTSGGAYNEQFF. The CDR3 DNA reads as TGTGCCAGCAGCGTAGATACTAGCGGGGGGGCCTACAATGAGCAGTTCTTC.

The chain links TRBV19 to TRBJ2-7; 9 positions agree with TRBD1. CDR3 length equals 13 residues. The germline V gene encodes CDR1 LNHDA and CDR2 SQIVND (reference sequence). J gave up 6 bases and V 5 bases, and 5 bases lay outside the gene matches. The CDR3: CASSSGQGSEQYF. Written as DNA, the CDR3 is TGTGCCAGTAGTTCGGGACAGGGATCCGAGCAGTACTTC.

V usage is TRBV11-2 and J usage is TRBJ1-5, with D uncertain. CDR3 length equals 17 residues. The V and J ends lost 1 base and 3 bases respectively, with 16 bases between them. Looked up from germline, CDR1 is SGHAT and CDR2 is FQNNGV. The CDR3 here is CASSLGLRGSDNQPQHF. For the CDR3, the DNA is TGTGCCAGCAGCTTAGGTCTTAGAGGGAGTGACAATCAGCCCCAGCATTTT.

This clone has a single count. The chain has TRBV3-1 (or the pseudogene TRBV3-2) and TRBJ2-1; 7 bases agree with TRBD2. Trimming removed 3 bases from V and 15 bases from J; junction bases left unmatched: 11. CDR1 and CDR2 from the germline V gene are LGHDT and YNNKEL (reference sequence). There are 13 residues in the CDR3. The CDR3 spells CASSQRLAPLAFF. The CDR3 nucleotides are TGTGCCAGCAGCCAGAGACTAGCACCCTTAGCGTTCTTC.

The rearrangement uses TRBV28 and TRBJ1-4; D remains ambiguous. The V gene lost 2 bases and the J gene lost 8 bases, with 12 bases spanning the gap. CDR1 is MDHEN, CDR2 SYDVKM, per germline. This CDR3 has 14 residues. CDR3 nucleotides: TGTGCCAGCAGTTTAGTGGCCGGGAGAGAAAAACTGTTTTTT. Translation: CASSLVAGREKLFF.

Regarding this clone: Distinct nucleotide sequences in the sample also encode this CDR3. This sequence joins TRBV28 and TRBJ1-2; 8 bases are shared with TRBD1. J was trimmed by 5 bases and V by 4 bases; bases with no gene match: 3. The germline V gene encodes CDR1 MDHEN and CDR2 SYDVKM. The CDR3 length is 13 residues. Here the CDR3 reads CASSSGQGYGYTF. In DNA, the CDR3 is TGTGCCAGCAGTTCCGGACAGGGATATGGCTACACCTTC.

The chain recombines TRBV7-6 with TRBJ2-2; perhaps TRBD1 as D (5 bases). The CDR3 spans 15 residues. Trimming shortened V by 0 bases and J by 2 bases, and 7 bases separated the two germline ends. Germline V lookup: CDR1 SGHVS, CDR2 FNYEAQ. CDR3 loop: CASSLAQGNTGELFF. In DNA form, the CDR3 reads TGTGCCAGCAGCTTAGCGCAGGGCAACACCGGGGAGCTGTTTTTT.

The chain recombines TRBV9 with TRBJ2-3; 9 bases align to TRBD2. J gave up 0 bases and V 2 bases, and 10 bases lay outside the gene matches. The CDR3 totals 18 residues. Germline values: CDR1 SGDLS, CDR2 YYNGEE. The CDR3 sequence: CASSVRMSGGPSTDTQYF. CDR3 nucleotides: TGTGCCAGCAGCGTCCGAATGAGCGGGGGGCCTAGCACAGATACGCAGTATTTT.

The chain is built from TRBV2 and TRBJ2-1; possibly TRBD1 for D (6 bases). CDR1 SNHLY and CDR2 FYNNEI come from the germline V gene. Trimming left V 2 bases short and J 4 bases short, with 9 bases between. The CDR3 runs 14 residues. CDR3 amino acids: CASSEIRGYNEQFF. For the CDR3, the DNA is TGTGCCAGCAGTGAAATAAGGGGGTACAATGAGCAGTTCTTC. Complete variable domain (other parts from reference TRBV2 and TRBJ2-1): EPEVTQTPSHQVTQMGQEVILRCVPISNHLYFYWYRQILGQKVEFLVSFYNNEISEKSEIFDDQFSVERPDGSNFTLKIRSTKLEDSAMYFCASSEIRGYNEQFFGPGTRLTVL.

The V call is TRBV6-6, the J call TRBJ1-6; 7 nucleotides match TRBD1. The CDR3 totals 15 residues. Germline values: CDR1 MNHNY, CDR2 SVGAGI (reference sequence). Trimming at V came to 5 bases and at J to 9 bases, leaving 10 bases not matched to a gene. The CDR3 DNA is TGTGCCAGCAGTGGGGAGGAGGGGGCAAGTTCACCCCTCCACTTT. This codes for CASSGEEGASSPLHF.

The V gene is TRBV19, the J gene TRBJ2-1; D possibly corresponds to TRBD2 (6 bases). CDR1 and CDR2 from the germline V gene are LNHDA and SQIVND (reference sequence). Trimming cost V 4 bases and J 13 bases, with 14 bases left between them. The CDR3 spans 12 residues. CDR3 loop: CASSTPGLQQFF. CDR3 coding DNA: TGTGCCAGTAGTACCCCGGGACTTCAACAGTTCTTC.

J is TRBJ1-5 and V is TRBV27; 7 nucleotides match TRBD1. The CDR3 runs 14 residues. Germline trimming cut 9 bases from V and 0 bases from J; bases unmatched to any gene: 5. Germline V CDR1 and CDR2: MNHEY, SMNVEV (reference sequence). The CDR3 is CASRQGYSNQPQHF. The CDR3, as DNA: TGTGCCAGTAGACAGGGCTATAGCAATCAGCCCCAGCATTTT.

This clone has only one observation. The chain is built from TRBV19 and TRBJ1-5, with no clear D. The germline V and J ends were trimmed by 7 bases and 6 bases, with 13 bases remaining between them. Looked up from germline, CDR1 is LNHDA and CDR2 is SQIVND (reference sequence). The CDR3 spans 13 residues. CDR3 in DNA: TGTGCCAGTAACGGACGGGAGGGTCAGCCCCAGCATTTT. Amino acid sequence: CASNGREGQPQHF.

The chain is built from TRBV6-5 and TRBJ1-1, with a possible D match to TRBD1 (6 bases). The CDR3 has 14 residues. The germline gives CDR1 MNHEY, CDR2 SVGAGI. Trimming took 2 bases from V and 1 from J, leaving 8 bases between them. CDR3 sequence (DNA): TGTGCCAGCAGTTACGTACAGGGGAACACTGAAGCTTTCTTT. Translation gives CASSYVQGNTEAFF.

This sequence joins TRBV7-2 and TRBJ2-4; 9 bases match TRBD1. Germline trimming cut 5 bases from V and 0 bases from J; bases unmatched to any gene: 8. CDR1 and CDR2 from the germline V gene are SGHTA and FQGNSA. The CDR3 covers 17 residues. CDR3 DNA: TGTGCCAGCAGCAGTTCCGGGACAGGGATAGCCAAAAACATTCAGTACTTC. Translated: CASSSSGTGIAKNIQYF.

The chain links TRBV12-3 or TRBV12-4 to TRBJ1-1; the D gene is possibly TRBD1 (5 bases). This CDR3 has 13 amino acids. The V and J ends lost 7 bases and 7 bases respectively, with 16 bases between them. The CDR3 sequence is CASTPGRASEAFF. The DNA of the CDR3 is TGTGCCAGCACCCCCGGCAGGGCGAGTGAAGCTTTCTTT.

The chain combines TRBV2 with TRBJ2-5; D is possibly TRBD2 (5 bases). The CDR3 consists of 13 residues. The V end was cut by 8 bases, the J end by 3 bases, with 13 bases between. CDR1 is SNHLY and CDR2 is FYNNEI in the germline V gene. The CDR3 coding sequence is TGTGCCAGCCTTCTTAGCGCGAAAGAGACCCAGTACTTC. This translates into CASLLSAKETQYF.

The genes are TRBV7-6 and TRBJ2-5, with D hard to call. The ends were cut back, 2 bases at V and 1 base at J, with 5 bases in the middle. The length of the CDR3 is 13 residues. Germline CDR1 and CDR2: SGHVS and FNYEAQ. The CDR3, as DNA: TGTGCCAGCAGCTTACGCGGCCAAGAGACCCAGTACTTC. Translation: CASSLRGQETQYF.

V is TRBV27 and J is TRBJ2-7; unclear D gene. The CDR3 totals 11 residues. Deletions cut 6 bases from V and 3 bases from J, with 6 bases between. Germline V gene sequence: CDR1 MNHEY, CDR2 SMNVEV (reference sequence). The CDR3 DNA sequence: TGTGCCAGCAGCTCCTACTACGAGCAGTACTTC. Its protein product is CASSSYYEQYF.

This chain links TRBV28 with TRBJ1-1; the D is unclear. Germline V gene lookup returns CDR1 MDHEN and CDR2 SYDVKM. The CDR3 sequence is 13 residues long. Trimming took off 6 bases at V and 0 bases at J, with 8 bases between the two ends. Written as DNA, the CDR3 is TGTGCCAGCAGCCCCGAGTTGAACACTGAAGCTTTCTTT. Amino acids: CASSPELNTEAFF.

The chain carries TRBV6-5 and TRBJ2-5; tentatively, D is TRBD1 (6 bases). The V end was cut by 2 bases, the J end by 0 bases, with 10 bases between. Germline CDR1 MNHEY, CDR2 SVGAGI. The CDR3 spans 15 residues. DNA for the CDR3: TGTGCCAGCAGTTACGACAGGAGGTACCAAGAGACCCAGTACTTC. As protein: CASSYDRRYQETQYF.

This chain links TRBV4-3 with TRBJ2-4, with 15 bases matching TRBD2. V gave up 6 bases and J gave up 6 bases; unmatched junction bases: 6. In germline, CDR1 is LGHNA, CDR2 YSLEER. The CDR3 spans 16 residues. The CDR3 nucleotides read TGCGCCAGCAGTACGGGGACTAGCGGGAGGTTAAACATTCAGTACTTC. It encodes CASSTGTSGRLNIQYF.

The V call is TRBV5-1, the J call TRBJ2-5; D is perhaps TRBD1 (6 bases). The CDR3 spans 14 residues. CDR1 is SGHRS and CDR2 is YFSETQ in the germline V gene. The germline V and J ends were trimmed by 5 bases and 3 bases, with 14 bases remaining between them. The CDR3 is CASSPGQLEETQYF. CDR3 sequence (DNA): TGCGCCAGCAGTCCAGGACAGCTCGAAGAGACCCAGTACTTC.